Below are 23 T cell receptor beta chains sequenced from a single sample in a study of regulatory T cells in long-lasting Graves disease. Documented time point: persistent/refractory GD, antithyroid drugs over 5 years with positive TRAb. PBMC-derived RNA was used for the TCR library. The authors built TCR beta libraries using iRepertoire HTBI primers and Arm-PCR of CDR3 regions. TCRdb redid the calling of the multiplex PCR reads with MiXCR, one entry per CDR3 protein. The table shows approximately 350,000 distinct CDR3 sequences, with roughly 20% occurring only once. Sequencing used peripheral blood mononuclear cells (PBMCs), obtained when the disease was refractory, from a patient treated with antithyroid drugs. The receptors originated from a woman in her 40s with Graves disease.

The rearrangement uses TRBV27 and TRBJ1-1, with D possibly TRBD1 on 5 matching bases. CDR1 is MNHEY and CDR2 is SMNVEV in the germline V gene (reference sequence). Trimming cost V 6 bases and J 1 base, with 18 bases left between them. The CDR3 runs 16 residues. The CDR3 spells CASSDKGRPPNTEAFF. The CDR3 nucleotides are TGTGCCAGCAGCGATAAGGGACGGCCACCGAACACTGAAGCTTTCTTT.

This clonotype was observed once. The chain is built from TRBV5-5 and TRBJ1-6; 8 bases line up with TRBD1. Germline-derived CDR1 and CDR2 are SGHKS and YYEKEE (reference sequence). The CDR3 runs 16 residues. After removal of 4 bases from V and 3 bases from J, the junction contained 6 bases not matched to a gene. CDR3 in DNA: TGTGCCAGCAGCCTACGGACAGGGAACTATAATTCACCCCTCCACTTT. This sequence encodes CASSLRTGNYNSPLHF.

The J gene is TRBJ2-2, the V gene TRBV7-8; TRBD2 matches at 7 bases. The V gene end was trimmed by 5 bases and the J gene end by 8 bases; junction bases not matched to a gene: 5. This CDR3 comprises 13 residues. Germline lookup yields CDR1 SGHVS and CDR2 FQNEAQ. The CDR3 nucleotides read TGTGCCAGCAGCACCTGGGGGGGAGGGGAGCTGTTTTTT. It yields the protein CASSTWGGGELFF.

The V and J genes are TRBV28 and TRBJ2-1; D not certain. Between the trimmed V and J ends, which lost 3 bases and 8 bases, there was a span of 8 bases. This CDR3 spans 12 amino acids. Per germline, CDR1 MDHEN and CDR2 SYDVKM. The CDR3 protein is CASSFAFHEQFF. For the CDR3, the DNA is TGTGCCAGCAGTTTTGCCTTCCATGAGCAGTTCTTC. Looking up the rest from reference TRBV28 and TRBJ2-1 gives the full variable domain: DVKVTQSSRYLVKRTGEKVFLECVQDMDHENMFWYRQDPGLGLRLIYFSYDVKMKEKGDIPEGYSVSREKKERFSLILESASTNQTSMYLCASSFAFHEQFFGPGTRLTVL.

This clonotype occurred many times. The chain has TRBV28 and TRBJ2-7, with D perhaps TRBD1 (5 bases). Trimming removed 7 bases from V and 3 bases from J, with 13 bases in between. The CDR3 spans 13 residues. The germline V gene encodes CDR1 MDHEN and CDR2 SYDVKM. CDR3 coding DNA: TGTGCCAGCAATTCACCCACAGGCTACGAGCAGTACTTC. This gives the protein CASNSPTGYEQYF.

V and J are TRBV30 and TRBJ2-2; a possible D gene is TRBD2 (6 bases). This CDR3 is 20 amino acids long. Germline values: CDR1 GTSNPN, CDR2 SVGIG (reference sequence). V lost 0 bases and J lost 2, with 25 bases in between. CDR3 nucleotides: TGTGCCTGGAGTGTTAAGGCGTTTCAAGCGGGCCCTCGCAACACCGGGGAGCTGTTTTTT. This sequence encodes CAWSVKAFQAGPRNTGELFF.

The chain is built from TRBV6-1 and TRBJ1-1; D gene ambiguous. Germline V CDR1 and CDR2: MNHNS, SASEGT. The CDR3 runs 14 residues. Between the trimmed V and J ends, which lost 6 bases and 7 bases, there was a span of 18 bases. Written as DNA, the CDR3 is TGTGCCAGCAGGAGGTCAGACCTGGTCGGTGAAGCTTTCTTT. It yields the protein CASRRSDLVGEAFF.

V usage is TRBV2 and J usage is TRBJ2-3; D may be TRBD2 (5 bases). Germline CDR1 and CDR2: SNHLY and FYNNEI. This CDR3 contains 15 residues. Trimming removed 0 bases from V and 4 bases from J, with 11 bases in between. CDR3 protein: CASSEARGLSDTQYF. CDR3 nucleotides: TGTGCCAGCAGTGAAGCCCGTGGACTCTCAGATACGCAGTATTTT.

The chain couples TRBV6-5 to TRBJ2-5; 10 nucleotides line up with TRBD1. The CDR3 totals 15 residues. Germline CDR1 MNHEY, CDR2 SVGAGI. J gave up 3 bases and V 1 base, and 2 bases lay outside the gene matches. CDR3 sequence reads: CASSYFGQGEETQYF. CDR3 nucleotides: TGTGCCAGCAGTTACTTCGGACAGGGGGAAGAGACCCAGTACTTC.

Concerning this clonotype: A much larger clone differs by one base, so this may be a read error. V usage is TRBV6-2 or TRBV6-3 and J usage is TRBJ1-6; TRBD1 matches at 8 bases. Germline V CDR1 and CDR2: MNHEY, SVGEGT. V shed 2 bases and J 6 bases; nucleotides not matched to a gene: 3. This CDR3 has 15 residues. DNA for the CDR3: TGTGCCAGCAGTTACGGCGGGACAGGTAATTCACCCCTCCACTTT. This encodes CASSYGGTGNSPLHF.

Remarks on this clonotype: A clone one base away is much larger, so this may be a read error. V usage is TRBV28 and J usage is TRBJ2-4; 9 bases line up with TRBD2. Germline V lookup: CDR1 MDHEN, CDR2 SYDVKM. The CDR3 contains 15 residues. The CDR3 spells CASSFHLAGEAIQCF. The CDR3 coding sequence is TGTGCCAGCAGTTTCCATTTAGCGGGAGAAGCCATTCAGTGCTTC. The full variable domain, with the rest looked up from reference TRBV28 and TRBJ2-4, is DVKVTQSSRYLVKRTGEKVFLECVQDMDHENMFWYRQDPGLGLRLIYFSYDVKMKEKGDIPEGYSVSREKKERFSLILESASTNQTSMYLCASSFHLAGEAIQCFGAGTRLSVL.

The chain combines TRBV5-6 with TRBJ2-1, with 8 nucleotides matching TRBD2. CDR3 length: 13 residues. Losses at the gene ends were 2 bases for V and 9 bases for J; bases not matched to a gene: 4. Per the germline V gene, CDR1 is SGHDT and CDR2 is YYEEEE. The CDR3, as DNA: TGTGCCAGCAGCTTAGGACTAGCAGGTGAGCAGTTCTTC. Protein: CASSLGLAGEQFF.

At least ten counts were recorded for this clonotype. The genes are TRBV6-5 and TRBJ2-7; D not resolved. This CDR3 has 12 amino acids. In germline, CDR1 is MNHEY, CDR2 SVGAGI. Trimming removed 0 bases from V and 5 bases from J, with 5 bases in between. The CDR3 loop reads CASSYSIHEQYF. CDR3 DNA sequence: TGTGCCAGCAGTTACTCGATACACGAGCAGTACTTC.

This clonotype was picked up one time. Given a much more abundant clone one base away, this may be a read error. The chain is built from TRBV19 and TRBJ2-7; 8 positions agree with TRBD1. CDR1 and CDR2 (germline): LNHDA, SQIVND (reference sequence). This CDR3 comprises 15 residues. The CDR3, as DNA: TGTGCCAGTAGTAACGGACAGGGCGATCTCTACGAGCGGTACTTC. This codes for CASSNGQGDLYERYF.

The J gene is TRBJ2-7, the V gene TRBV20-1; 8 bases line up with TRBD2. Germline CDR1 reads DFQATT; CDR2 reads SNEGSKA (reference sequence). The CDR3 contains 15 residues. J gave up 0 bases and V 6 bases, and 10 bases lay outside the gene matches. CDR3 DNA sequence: TGCAGTGCATCAGGGGTGCGGGGGGACTCCTACGAGCAGTACTTC. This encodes CSASGVRGDSYEQYF.

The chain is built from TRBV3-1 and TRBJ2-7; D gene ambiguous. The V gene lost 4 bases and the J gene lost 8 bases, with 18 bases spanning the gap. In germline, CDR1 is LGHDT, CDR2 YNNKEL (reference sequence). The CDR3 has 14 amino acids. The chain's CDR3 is CASSPTLDGVKQYF. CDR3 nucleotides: TGTGCCAGCAGCCCGACGTTGGATGGGGTAAAGCAGTACTTC.

The chain's CDR3 is CASSLNGGQETQYF. CDR3 sequence (DNA): TGCGCCAGCAGCTTGAATGGGGGCCAAGAGACCCAGTACTTC. V is TRBV5-1 and J is TRBJ2-5, with D perhaps matching TRBD1 or TRBD2 (5 bases each). V lost 1 base and J 1 base, leaving 8 bases between the germline ends. Germline CDR1 SGHRS, CDR2 YFSETQ. The CDR3 consists of 14 residues.

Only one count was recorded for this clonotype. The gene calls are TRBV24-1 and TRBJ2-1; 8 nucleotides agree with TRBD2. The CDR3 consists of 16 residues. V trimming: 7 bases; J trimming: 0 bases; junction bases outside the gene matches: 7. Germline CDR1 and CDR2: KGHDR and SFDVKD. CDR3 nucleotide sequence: TGTGCCACCAGCGCTCGGGAGGGGAGCTCCTACAATGAGCAGTTCTTC. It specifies CATSAREGSSYNEQFF.

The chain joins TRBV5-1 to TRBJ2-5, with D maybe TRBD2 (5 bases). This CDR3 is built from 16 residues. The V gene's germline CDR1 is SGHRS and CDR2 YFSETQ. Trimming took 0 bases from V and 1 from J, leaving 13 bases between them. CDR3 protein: CASSLECGGIQETQYF. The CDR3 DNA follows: TGCGCCAGCAGCTTGGAGTGTGGAGGAATCCAAGAGACCCAGTACTTC. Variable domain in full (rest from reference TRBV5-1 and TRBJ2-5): KAGVTQTPRYLIKTRGQQVTLSCSPISGHRSVSWYQQTPGQGLQFLFEYFSETQRNKGNFPGRFSGRQFSNSRSEMNVSTLELGDSALYLCASSLECGGIQETQYFGPGTRLLVL.

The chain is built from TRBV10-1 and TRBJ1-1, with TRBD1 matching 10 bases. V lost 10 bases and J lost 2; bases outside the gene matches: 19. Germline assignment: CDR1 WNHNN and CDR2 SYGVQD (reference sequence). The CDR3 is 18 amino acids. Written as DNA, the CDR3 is TGCGCCACCCACCTTCCCGGGACAGGGGATGCCCGAAACACTGAAGCTTTCTTT. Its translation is CATHLPGTGDARNTEAFF.

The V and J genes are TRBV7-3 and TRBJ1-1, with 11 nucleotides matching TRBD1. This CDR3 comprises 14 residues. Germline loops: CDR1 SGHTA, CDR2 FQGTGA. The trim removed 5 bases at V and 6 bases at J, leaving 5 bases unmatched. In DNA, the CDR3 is TGTGCCAGCAGCCCCGGACAGGGGGCAGCTGAAGCTTTCTTT. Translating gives CASSPGQGAAEAFF.

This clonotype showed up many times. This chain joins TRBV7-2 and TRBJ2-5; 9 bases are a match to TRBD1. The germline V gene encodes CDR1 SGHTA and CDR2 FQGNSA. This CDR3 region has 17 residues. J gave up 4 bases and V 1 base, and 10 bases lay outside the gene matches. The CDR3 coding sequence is TGTGCCAGCAGCTTAGGAGCGAACAGGGGGCCGAGAGAGACCCAGTACTTC. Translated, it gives CASSLGANRGPRETQYF.

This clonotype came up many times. For the CDR3, the DNA is TGTGCCATCAGAGACTCGGGACAGGCCTACGAGCAGTACTTC. Translated: CAIRDSGQAYEQYF. The chain recombines TRBV10-3 with TRBJ2-7; 8 nucleotides line up with TRBD1. Trimming at V came to 6 bases and at J to 2 bases, leaving 6 bases not matched to a gene. CDR1 is ENHRY and CDR2 is SYGVKD in the germline V gene. The CDR3 runs 14 residues.